This TCR beta chain was observed in a study of blood T cell repertoires in COVID-19. For the study at large: Sources were T cells, B-cell-depleted T cells, or PBMCs; the material itself was cDNA or gDNA.

Germline CDR1 is SGHNT and CDR2 is YENEEA. With 4 bases removed from V and 4 bases from J, the gap between germline ends came to 13 bases. The length of the CDR3 is 15 residues. In the original workflow: Reference gene primers were amplified, and this amplification served to estimate nucleated cell counts. Only in-frame clones appear in the TCRdb table, and some are missing; sequencing was by immunoSEQ multiplex PCR. D and trimming were read from the DNA, whereas the V and J calls and clone size are those reported in that table. The table records 49,000 or so clones, around 83% of them present only once.

The chain employs TRBV11-3 and TRBJ2-2; tentative D call: TRBD1 (6 bases). The clonotype originates from a man aged 55-75 years with active COVID-19. The sample was peripheral blood. The CDR3 spells CASSSRGRGTGELFF. CDR3 in DNA: TGTGCCAGCAGCTCCAGGGGTAGGGGCACCGGGGAGCTGTTTTTT. Filled out from reference TRBV11-3 and TRBJ2-2, the complete variable domain reads EAGVVQSPRYKIIEKKQPVAFWCNPISGHNTLYWYLQNLGQGPELLIRYENEEAVDDSQLPKDRFSAERLKGVDSTLKIQPAELGDSAVYLCASSSRGRGTGELFFGEGSRLTVL.